Following are 19 T cell receptor beta chains from one sample sequenced in a study of blood T cells in healthy people across ages. For the second PCR, which ran for about 6 to 11 cycles, a sample-barcoded 5' primer and a J-beta primer mix were used. TCRdb recomputed calls from the 5' RACE reads with MiXCR, one row per CDR3 protein. The profile covers about 970,000 distinct CDR3 sequences, with roughly half appearing a single time and 20% to 25% taken by the ten largest. Sequencing was carried out using blood. Receptors were obtained from a woman in her sixties in good health.

V and J are TRBV4-1 and TRBJ2-5; 7 positions match TRBD2. J was trimmed by 5 bases and V by 1 base; bases with no gene match: 4. Germline V gene data show CDR1 as MGHRA and CDR2 as YSYEKL. The CDR3 consists of 14 residues. CDR3 loop: CASSQVEAGETQYF. Here the CDR3 DNA reads TGCGCCAGCAGCCAAGTGGAAGCGGGGGAGACCCAGTACTTC.

The CDR3 sequence is CASSRPETLAKNIQYF. The DNA of the CDR3 is TGTGCCAGCAGCCGCCCGGAGACCTTAGCCAAAAACATTCAGTACTTC. The chain joins TRBV4-2 to TRBJ2-7; D unclear. Gene TRBJ2-4 matches the end of the DNA better, so the J call may be wrong. Looked up from germline, CDR1 is LGHNA and CDR2 is YNFKEQ. The CDR3 runs 16 residues.

CDR3 sequence reads: CSVPGQGENEQFF. The CDR3 bases are TGCAGCGTCCCGGGACAGGGGGAGAATGAGCAGTTCTTC. The V call is TRBV29-1, the J call TRBJ2-1; 11 nucleotides agree with TRBD1. V was pared by 6 bases and J by 7 bases, with 5 bases of the junction left unmatched. Germline V gives CDR1 SQVTM, CDR2 ANQGSEA. The CDR3 extends over 13 amino acids.

Of note for this clonotype: This could be a read error, since a much larger clone is one nucleotide away. V and J are TRBV6-5 and TRBJ2-5, with D uncertain. This CDR3 has 15 amino acids. Germline V gene data show CDR1 as MNHEY and CDR2 as SVGAGI. CDR3: CASSYSAGPQETRYF. The DNA for the CDR3 is TGTGCCAGCAGTTACTCGGCCGGTCCCCAAGAGACCCGGTACTTC.

This clonotype was seen a handful of times. The genes are TRBV4-2 and TRBJ2-7; D is undetermined. The CDR3 length is 14 residues. Trimming pared 1 base from V and 3 bases from J, leaving 10 bases between. Germline CDR1 reads LGHNA; CDR2 reads YNFKEQ. In DNA, the CDR3 is TGTGCCAGCAGCCAAGTGGGTAAAGACTACGAGCAGTACTTC. This codes for CASSQVGKDYEQYF.

The V gene is TRBV7-2, the J gene TRBJ1-4, with D possibly TRBD1 on 5 matching bases. V dropped 5 bases and J dropped 8 bases, with 15 bases sitting between them. Germline CDR1 is SGHTA and CDR2 is FQGNSA. This CDR3 comprises 14 residues. The chain's CDR3 is CASSLNPGLEKLFF. CDR3 DNA: TGTGCCAGCAGCCTCAACCCGGGGCTCGAAAAACTGTTTTTT.

This sequence joins TRBV3-1 and TRBJ2-1, with 11 bases aligning to TRBD2. Germline V gene sequence: CDR1 LGHDT, CDR2 YNNKEL (reference sequence). The V and J ends lost 5 bases and 3 bases, in that order; junction bases with no gene match: 3. The CDR3 runs to 15 residues. CDR3 protein: CASSALAGVYNEQFF. The DNA for the CDR3 is TGTGCCAGCAGCGCACTAGCGGGAGTCTACAATGAGCAGTTCTTC.

J is TRBJ2-5 and V is TRBV7-9, with D perhaps matching TRBD2 (5 bases). The J call is uncertain, as TRBJ2-7 better fits the DNA end. In germline, CDR1 is SEHNR, CDR2 FQNEAQ (reference sequence). The CDR3 runs to 13 residues. The CDR3 nucleotides read TGTGCCAGCAGCCCCGGGGTAGTCTACGAGCAGTACTTC. Protein product: CASSPGVVYEQYF.

V is TRBV6-5 and J is TRBJ2-2, with 12 positions matching TRBD2. In germline, CDR1 is MNHEY, CDR2 SVGAGI. V lost 7 bases and J lost 5; bases outside the gene matches: 2. The CDR3 is made up of 14 amino acids. Here the CDR3 DNA reads TGTGCCAGCACTGGACTAGCGGGAACCGGGGAGCTGTTTTTT. Translating gives CASTGLAGTGELFF.

The chain employs TRBV6-2 or TRBV6-3 and TRBJ1-5; D is unresolved. CDR1 is MNHEY, CDR2 SVGEGT, per germline. Trimming removed 6 bases from V and 8 bases from J, with 14 bases in between. This CDR3 contains 13 residues. The CDR3 DNA sequence: TGTGCCAGCAGCCGGACGGGATTTGAGCCCCAGCATTTT. This codes for CASSRTGFEPQHF.

The CDR3 DNA reads as TGTGCCAGCAGTCCACAGGAAACCTACGAGCAGTACTTC. Translated: CASSPQETYEQYF. The chain joins TRBV27 to TRBJ2-7; D possibly corresponds to TRBD1 (5 bases). Trimming cost V 5 bases and J 2 bases, with 10 bases left between them. The CDR3 covers 13 residues. Germline lookup yields CDR1 MNHEY and CDR2 SMNVEV (reference sequence).

This clonotype was picked up a small number of times. The chain joins TRBV7-2 to TRBJ2-1; possibly TRBD1 for D (5 bases). Germline CDR1 reads SGHTA; CDR2 reads FQGNSA. V was pared by 10 bases and J by 8 bases, with 21 bases between. The CDR3 has 14 residues. The CDR3 DNA reads TGTGCCACATCGATGGGGCTTACCGGCCATGAGCAGTTCTTC. Residues: CATSMGLTGHEQFF.

This clonotype was counted a few times. The chain couples TRBV12-3 or TRBV12-4 to TRBJ1-5, with 12 bases fitting TRBD1. J was trimmed by 4 bases and V by 7 bases; bases with no gene match: 8. The CDR3 contains 16 residues. CDR3 DNA sequence: TGTGCCAGCACCCGGGACAGGGGGCTCCCTAATCAGCCCCAGCATTTT. It yields the protein CASTRDRGLPNQPQHF.

This chain connects TRBV5-6 to TRBJ2-7; TRBD2 matches at 7 bases. With 4 bases clipped from V and 3 bases from J, the junction kept 7 bases outside the gene matches. CDR3 size: 14 residues. Per the germline V gene, CDR1 is SGHDT and CDR2 is YYEEEE. The DNA of the CDR3 is TGTGCCAGCAGCCCCGGCAGGGACTACTACGAGCAGTACTTC. Translating it yields CASSPGRDYYEQYF.

This clonotype was observed a few times. The rearrangement joins TRBV7-6 to TRBJ2-7; 9 nucleotides agree with TRBD2. Germline V gene data show CDR1 as SGHVS and CDR2 as FNYEAQ. CDR3 length: 17 residues. The V and J ends lost 6 bases and 2 bases, in that order; junction bases with no gene match: 14. CDR3 protein: CASSPSSRTSATYEQYF. The CDR3 DNA follows: TGTGCCAGCAGTCCCTCGAGTAGGACTAGCGCGACCTACGAGCAGTACTTC.

This clonotype has more than one count but fewer than ten. The chain carries TRBV7-9 and TRBJ2-1; D gene uncertain. The DNA end is a closer match to TRBJ2-7, so the J assignment may be wrong. Germline V lookup: CDR1 SEHNR, CDR2 FQNEAQ (reference sequence). CDR3 length: 17 amino acids. The CDR3 region is CASSFSPTPGVVDEQYF. DNA for the CDR3: TGTGCCAGCAGCTTTTCTCCGACACCCGGAGTGGTCGATGAGCAGTACTTC.

The genes are TRBV3-1 and TRBJ2-7; no definite D call. The J call may be mistaken, given a closer DNA end match to TRBJ2-5. There are 10 residues in the CDR3. CDR1 LGHDT and CDR2 YNNKEL come from the germline V gene (reference sequence). CDR3 DNA: TGTGCCAGCAGGGGTGGGACCCAGTACTTC. Protein sequence: CASRGGTQYF.

This rearrangement joins TRBV20-1 to TRBJ2-1; D is unresolved. Germline-derived CDR1 and CDR2 are DFQATT and SNEGSKA (reference sequence). The CDR3 is 12 amino acids. Trimming cost V 3 bases and J 5 bases, with 8 bases left between them. This chain's CDR3 is CSARISDNEQFF. For the CDR3, the DNA is TGCAGTGCTAGGATATCGGACAATGAGCAGTTCTTC.

This clonotype was seen more than once but under ten times. The J gene is TRBJ2-1, the V gene TRBV7-8; maybe TRBD2 (6 bases). Per the germline V gene, CDR1 is SGHVS and CDR2 is FQNEAQ. There are 15 residues in the CDR3. The V end was cut by 7 bases, the J end by 8 bases, with 21 bases between. CDR3 coding DNA: TGTGCCAGCATCTACTCCGGGAGTTCTGGGGATGAGCAGTTCTTC. Residues: CASIYSGSSGDEQFF.